The rows below give T cell receptor beta chains drawn from one sample of a study of shared clonotypes between healthy human individuals. Profiled with immunoSEQ multiplex PCR; TCRdb holds only in-frame clones, not every one. The sample consists of about 2.4 million clones, 93% of them appearing once. Sequencing was performed on naive CD4+ T cells from PBMCs. The receptors come from a man aged 18 to 30 in good health. Some clones in this sample may be carry-over from other donors' samples. The CDR3 runs from the conserved cysteine through the conserved F or W. D genes are given only for firm matches. The size entry is marked missing in some rows and otherwise reads once, few, many or a size class.

size,J,V,D,length,CDR3,DNA
NA,TRBJ2-2,TRBV11-3,NA,14,CASSFGGRAGELFF,TGTGCCAGCAGCTTTGGAGGGCGGGCCGGGGAGCTGTTTTTT
NA,TRBJ2-2,TRBV5-8,NA,15,CASSLNRDHTGELFF,TGTGCCAGCAGCTTGAACAGGGATCACACCGGGGAGCTGTTTTTT
NA,TRBJ2-7,TRBV15,NA,14,CATSREGSRYEQYF,TGTGCCACCAGCAGAGAAGGCAGTCGCTACGAGCAGTACTTC
NA,TRBJ1-5,TRBV30,NA,15,CAWSVPGTRNQPQHF,TGTGCCTGGAGTGTACCAGGGACAAGAAATCAGCCCCAGCATTTT
NA,TRBJ1-5,TRBV19,NA,14,CASSIRQPNQPQHF,TGTGCCAGTAGTATCCGACAGCCCAATCAGCCCCAGCATTTT
NA,TRBJ2-1,TRBV7-2,NA,15,CASSLHDSSYNEQFF,TGTGCCAGCAGCTTGCACGATAGCTCCTACAATGAGCAGTTCTTC
few,TRBJ1-2,TRBV19,NA,15,CASSSDRSVWSGYTF,TGTGCCAGTAGTTCCGACAGGAGCGTATGGAGTGGCTACACCTTC
NA,TRBJ2-5,TRBV7-6,TRBD2,17,CASSLPPPGLGGETQYF,TGTGCCAGCAGCTTACCCCCCCCGGGACTAGGAGGGGAGACCCAGTACTTC
NA,TRBJ1-3,TRBV10-3,NA,15,CAIGDSFPSGNTIYF,TGTGCCATAGGAGACTCTTTTCCCTCTGGAAACACCATATATTTT
NA,TRBJ2-6,TRBV27,TRBD1,18,CASSPGTGRGSGANVLTF,TGTGCCAGCTCGCCCGGGACAGGTCGTGGCTCTGGGGCCAACGTCCTGACTTTC
NA,TRBJ2-1,TRBV20-1,NA,11,CSAKLAGEQFF,TGCAGTGCTAAACTAGCCGGCGAGCAGTTCTTC
NA,TRBJ1-1,TRBV5-1,NA,14,CASSLGRGTPEAFF,TGCGCCAGCAGCTTGGGCAGGGGTACCCCTGAAGCTTTCTTT
NA,TRBJ1-5,TRBV19,NA,15,CASSILGPANQPQHF,TGTGCCAGTAGTATTCTGGGCCCTGCTAACCAGCCCCAGCATTTT
NA,TRBJ2-3,TRBV5-6,TRBD2,16,CASSLLRTSGTDTQYF,TGTGCCAGCAGCTTGCTCCGGACTAGCGGCACAGATACGCAGTATTTT
NA,TRBJ2-7,TRBV11-3,TRBD2,15,CASTLLAGLPYEQYF,TGTGCCAGCACGCTACTAGCGGGACTGCCCTACGAGCAGTACTTC
NA,TRBJ1-4,TRBV6-5,NA,13,CASYETTNEKLFF,TGTGCCTCCTACGAGACAACTAATGAAAAACTGTTTTTT
once,TRBJ2-6,TRBV2,NA,14,CASRQGSGANVLTF,TGTGCCAGCAGGCAGGGATCTGGGGCCAACGTCCTGACTTTC
NA,TRBJ2-7,TRBV5-1,NA,16,CASSLIPGQSAYEQYF,TGCGCCAGCAGCTTGATCCCCGGACAATCTGCCTACGAGCAGTACTTC
NA,TRBJ1-5,TRBV2,TRBD1,13,CASTRDRDQPQHF,TGTGCCAGCACCAGGGACAGGGATCAGCCCCAGCATTTT
NA,TRBJ2-1,TRBV7-2,TRBD2,14,CASSPGLAYNEQFF,TGTGCCAGCAGCCCCGGACTAGCCTACAATGAGCAGTTCTTC
NA,TRBJ2-1,TRBV7-3,TRBD2,14,CASSETSTSWEQFF,TGTGCCAGCAGCGAAACCTCGACTAGCTGGGAGCAGTTCTTC
few,TRBJ1-2,TRBV28,TRBD1,14,CASSSPTGIYGYTF,TGTGCCAGCAGTTCCCCGACAGGGATCTATGGCTACACCTTC
NA,TRBJ2-7,TRBV2,TRBD1,13,CASSGDRGREQYF,TGTGCCAGCAGTGGGGACAGGGGCCGCGAGCAGTACTTC
NA,TRBJ2-1,TRBV7-3,NA,15,CASSPLRVSYNEQFF,TGTGCCAGCAGCCCCCTCCGGGTCTCCTACAATGAGCAGTTCTTC
NA,TRBJ2-1,TRBV21-1,NA,11,CASSNINEQFF,TGTGCCAGCAGCAACATCAATGAGCAGTTCTTC
NA,TRBJ1-4,TRBV9,TRBD1,16,CASSVGGQGASEKLFF,TGTGCCAGCAGCGTAGGGGGACAGGGGGCCTCTGAAAAACTGTTTTTT
NA,TRBJ2-7,TRBV28,NA,11,CASSDARYLYF,TGTGCCAGCAGTGACGCGCGGTATTTGTACTTC
NA,TRBJ2-1,TRBV7-9,NA,10,CASSSLEQFF,TGTGCCAGCAGCTCCCTCGAGCAGTTCTTC
NA,TRBJ2-1,TRBV29-1,NA,15,CSVLRTVSSYNEQFF,TGCAGCGTCCTTAGGACAGTGAGCTCCTACAATGAGCAGTTCTTC
NA,TRBJ2-1,TRBV7-9,TRBD2,14,CASSFGLAGVEQFF,TGTGCCAGCAGCTTCGGACTAGCGGGAGTGGAGCAGTTCTTC
NA,TRBJ2-2,TRBV2,TRBD1,15,CASSLRGQGTGELFF,TGTGCCAGCAGTCTCAGGGGGCAGGGCACCGGGGAGCTGTTTTTT
NA,TRBJ2-1,TRBV11-3,NA,14,CASSTRSLVSEQFF,TGTGCCAGCAGCACCCGGAGTCTAGTGAGTGAGCAGTTCTTC
NA,TRBJ1-1,TRBV18,NA,15,CASSPLRTENTEAFF,TGTGCCAGCTCACCCCTAAGGACAGAGAACACTGAAGCTTTCTTT
NA,TRBJ2-1,TRBV5-1,NA,13,CASSRGWDNEQFF,TGCGCCAGCAGCAGGGGATGGGACAATGAGCAGTTCTTC
once,TRBJ2-1,TRBV5-1,NA,17,CASTTRLALGSYNEQFF,TGCGCCAGCACCACACGATTAGCGTTGGGGTCCTACAATGAGCAGTTCTTC
NA,TRBJ2-1,TRBV4-1,NA,15,CASSQGWSSYNEQFF,TGCGCCAGCAGCCAAGGATGGAGCTCCTACAATGAGCAGTTCTTC
NA,TRBJ2-1,TRBV9,TRBD1,16,CASSVRDRVGSNEQFF,TGTGCCAGCAGCGTCCGGGACAGGGTGGGGTCGAATGAGCAGTTCTTC
NA,TRBJ2-5,TRBV27,TRBD2,15,CASRDRLAGRKTQYF,TGTGCCAGCAGGGACCGACTAGCGGGAAGAAAGACCCAGTACTTC
NA,TRBJ2-3,TRBV7-3,TRBD2,14,CASSSWEGSDTQYF,TGTGCCAGCAGCTCCTGGGAGGGGTCAGATACGCAGTATTTT
NA,TRBJ2-3,TRBV28,TRBD2,16,CASSPTSGRSVDTQYF,TGTGCCAGCAGCCCGACTAGCGGGAGGTCCGTAGATACGCAGTATTTT
NA,TRBJ2-2,TRBV18,NA,15,CASSRTLPNTGELFF,TGTGCCAGCTCCCGAACCCTGCCGAACACCGGGGAGCTGTTTTTT
NA,TRBJ1-1,TRBV10-2,NA,11,CASRTLLEAFF,TGCGCCAGCCGGACGTTGCTTGAAGCTTTCTTT
NA,TRBJ2-3,TRBV5-1,TRBD2,14,CASSLEREGDTQYF,TGCGCCAGCAGCTTGGAGCGGGAGGGGGATACGCAGTATTTT
NA,TRBJ1-1,TRBV7-2,NA,14,CASSYGGANTEAFF,TGTGCCAGCAGCTACGGAGGAGCCAACACTGAAGCTTTCTTT
once,TRBJ2-7,TRBV14,NA,11,CASSQSYEQYF,TGTGCCAGCAGCCAGTCCTACGAGCAGTACTTC